A selection of T cell receptor beta chains follows, all from one sample in a study of spatial heterogeneity in lung cancer. MiXCR, applied by TCRdb to the 5' RACE reads, yields one record per CDR3 protein. The data hold 20,000 to 25,000 distinct CDR3 sequences, with 6.9% observed a single time. The material sequenced was PBMCs, taken at surgery. Source of these receptors: a male donor with early-stage non-small cell lung cancer. Both conserved end residues are part of each CDR3. The D gene is left open where the match is weak. A clone size is listed for some rows: how often the clone was seen (once, few, many), or a class if it is expanded.

D gene	J gene	V gene	CDR3 length	clone size	CDR3 DNA	CDR3 protein
-	TRBJ1-1	TRBV20-1	15	many	TGCAGTGCTGAAACCCTACAGGGTTCGAACACTGAAGCTTTCTTT	CSAETLQGSNTEAFF
-	TRBJ2-1	TRBV9	15	medium-sized	TGTGCCAGCAGCGTAGATCGGGTAGACTACAATGAGCAGTTCTTC	CASSVDRVDYNEQFF
-	TRBJ1-1	TRBV28	14	many	TGTGCCAGCAGTGATTTAGACGACGGGGCCGAAGCTTTCTTT	CASSDLDDGAEAFF
TRBD1	TRBJ1-2	TRBV27	15	few	TGTGCCAGCAGTCCCGGGACAGGGCGACTTTATGGCTACACCTTC	CASSPGTGRLYGYTF
-	TRBJ1-4	TRBV5-1	14	-	TGCGCCAGCAGCTTCCGGGACATGGATGAAAAACTGTTTTTT	CASSFRDMDEKLFF
-	TRBJ2-2	TRBV20-1	15	medium-sized	TGCAGTGCTAGAGATTCGGGGGTCAACACCGGGGAGCTGTTTTTT	CSARDSGVNTGELFF
-	TRBJ2-2	TRBV3-1	13	-	TGTGCCAGCAGCCAGGGCCTCACCGGGGAGCTGTTTTTT	CASSQGLTGELFF
-	TRBJ2-1	TRBV3-1	18	few	TGTGCCAGCAGCCAAGATGATTTTCTAGCCCCCCCCTACAATGAGCAGTTCTTC	CASSQDDFLAPPYNEQFF
-	TRBJ2-3	TRBV20-1	15	-	TGCAGTGCTAGAGATTCCCAGAGAAACACAGATACGCAGTATTTT	CSARDSQRNTDTQYF
-	TRBJ2-7	TRBV7-9	13	few	TGTGCCACCTCCCGCAGCGAGACCTACGAGCAGTACTTC	CATSRSETYEQYF
-	TRBJ2-3	TRBV4-2	16	-	TGTGCCAGCAGCCAACGAATCAGGACAAGCACAGATACGCAGTATTTT	CASSQRIRTSTDTQYF
-	TRBJ1-5	TRBV7-6	15	few	TGTGCCAGCAGCTTAGATCCCGGGGGGAATCAGCCCCAGCATTTT	CASSLDPGGNQPQHF
-	TRBJ2-6	TRBV15	17	many	TGTGCCACCAGGGGACCGGGGACTCCCTCTGGGGCCAACGTCCTGACTTTC	CATRGPGTPSGANVLTF
TRBD2	TRBJ2-1	TRBV11-2	14	few	TGTGCCACCAAAGCGGGGGCCTCCTACAATGAGCAGTTCTTC	CATKAGASYNEQFF
-	TRBJ2-1	TRBV24-1	14	many	TGTGCCACCAGTGAATCCGGACGGGGCAATGAGCAGTTCTTC	CATSESGRGNEQFF
-	TRBJ1-1	TRBV12-3/TRBV12-4	14	many	TGTGCCAGCAGTGCCGCAGGGGTGGGCACTGAAGCTTTCTTT	CASSAAGVGTEAFF
-	TRBJ2-1	TRBV2	17	many	TGTGCCAGCAGTGAAGGGGTGGGCAGGGAAATCCACAATGAGCAGTTCTTC	CASSEGVGREIHNEQFF
-	TRBJ1-4	TRBV20-1	13	few	TGCAGTGCCGCCCTTGGAACTAATGAAAAACTGTTTTTT	CSAALGTNEKLFF
-	TRBJ2-1	TRBV27	11	many	TGTGCCAGCAGTTTCGGGGGAGCGCAGTTCTTC	CASSFGGAQFF
-	TRBJ2-3	TRBV5-1	12	-	TGCGCCAGCAGTCTGGACCAAGATACGCAGTATTTT	CASSLDQDTQYF
TRBD2	TRBJ2-5	TRBV3-1	18	many	TGTGCCAGCAGCCAATCAGGACTAGCGGGGGGGCCCCAAGAGACCCAGTACTTC	CASSQSGLAGGPQETQYF
-	TRBJ2-3	TRBV5-5	14	-	TGTGCCAGCAGCTTGGCCGGGGACCGCCTTGCGGAGTTCTTT	CASSLAGDRLAEFF
-	TRBJ2-1	TRBV29-1	10	many	TGCAGCGTTCAGCACAATGAGCAGTTCTTC	CSVQHNEQFF
-	TRBJ2-2	TRBV7-9	11	many	TGTGCCAGCAGCTTATTCGGGGAGCTGTTTTTT	CASSLFGELFF
-	TRBJ2-5	TRBV5-1	14	-	TGCGCCAGCAGCTCAGGAGATGTTCAAGAGACCCAGTACTTC	CASSSGDVQETQYF
-	TRBJ1-1	TRBV20-1	14	-	TGCAGTGCATTTCAGATGGGGGCGCGAACTGAAGCTTTCTTT	CSAFQMGARTEAFF
-	TRBJ2-2	TRBV5-1	14	many	TGCGCCAGCAGCTTGAAGGGGAACACCGGGGAGCTGTTTTTT	CASSLKGNTGELFF
TRBD2	TRBJ2-1	TRBV10-3	16	many	TGTGCCATCAGTGAGGGGCTAGCGGGTCCGGATCATGAGCAGTTCTTC	CAISEGLAGPDHEQFF
-	TRBJ1-1	TRBV9	16	many	TGTGCCAGCAGCGTAGAAGCCTGGCAGCTGGGGACTGAAGCTTTCTTT	CASSVEAWQLGTEAFF
-	TRBJ1-1	TRBV21-1	13	many	TGTGCCAGCAGCAAAGTAATTATGACTGAAGCTTTCTTT	CASSKVIMTEAFF
-	TRBJ2-1	TRBV30	15	many	TGTGCCTGGGGAGGCGGTCTAGGGGGCTACAATGAGCAGTTCTTC	CAWGGGLGGYNEQFF
-	TRBJ2-3	TRBV12-3/TRBV12-4	14	many	TGTGCCAGCACCTCGGACTTTTCCACAGATACGCAGTATTTT	CASTSDFSTDTQYF
-	TRBJ2-7	TRBV27	13	many	TGTGCCAGCACATCATGGCGAACCTACGAGCAGTACTTC	CASTSWRTYEQYF
TRBD2	TRBJ2-7	TRBV20-1	18	many	TGCAGTGCTAGAGCCCGCCGAACGACTAGCGGGAGCTCCTACGAGCAGTACTTC	CSARARRTTSGSSYEQYF
TRBD2	TRBJ2-3	TRBV6-1	16	-	TGTGCCAGCAGTCCTTTAGCGGGAATTTTGGAGGGTACGCAGTATTTT	CASSPLAGILEGTQYF
-	TRBJ2-5	TRBV6-5	14	few	TGTGCCAGCAGTTACAAAACAGGACAAGAGACCCAGTACTTC	CASSYKTGQETQYF
-	TRBJ2-2	TRBV20-1	16	few	TGCAGTGCTAGGATTGGTTCCAGGGTCAACACCGGGGAGCTGTTTTTT	CSARIGSRVNTGELFF
-	TRBJ1-5	TRBV24-1	17	many	TGTGCCACCAGTGATTTCCCACGGCAGGGGTTGAATCAGCCCCAGCATTTT	CATSDFPRQGLNQPQHF
TRBD1	TRBJ1-5	TRBV20-1	12	medium-sized	TGCAGTGCCCCGGGACAGAATCAGCCCCAGCATTTT	CSAPGQNQPQHF
-	TRBJ2-3	TRBV6-1	14	-	TGTGCCAGCAGCCGGACTCCCACCACAGATACGCAGTATTTT	CASSRTPTTDTQYF
TRBD2	TRBJ2-2	TRBV12-3/TRBV12-4	20	many	TGTGCCAGCAGTTTCTGGTTAGCGGGAGGCCGGGATTGGGAAACCGGGGAGCTGTTTTTT	CASSFWLAGGRDWETGELFF
TRBD2	TRBJ2-1	TRBV12-3/TRBV12-4	15	many	TGTGCCAGCAGCCTGGGGGCTAGCGGGAGCATGGCGCAGTTCTTC	CASSLGASGSMAQFF
-	TRBJ2-1	TRBV10-3	14	many	TGTGCCATCGGAGCGACGGGACGAGGAGGGGAGCAGTTCTTC	CAIGATGRGGEQFF
-	TRBJ2-3	TRBV20-1	14	few	TGCAGTGCGGGGACTTCCGACAGCACAGATACGCAGTATTTT	CSAGTSDSTDTQYF
TRBD1	TRBJ2-7	TRBV10-2	12	-	TGCGCCAGTACAGGGGAACTACGAGAGCAGTACTTC	CASTGELREQYF
-	TRBJ1-3	TRBV18	15	many	TGTGCCAGCTCACCACCGAAGATCACTGGAAACACCATATATTTT	CASSPPKITGNTIYF